The TCR beta chain under discussion was sequenced for a study of blood T cell repertoires in COVID-19. Generated by immunoSEQ multiplex PCR, the TCRdb table keeps only in-frame clones and is missing some. Of approximately 220,000 clones detected, 75% to 85% appear once; the ten largest clones hold less than 8%. Clinical histories supplied by participants themselves formed the basis of cohort assignment. Germline assignment: CDR1 MNHEY and CDR2 SVGAGI. Trimming left V 6 bases short and J 0 bases short, with 13 bases between. The length of the CDR3 is 15 residues. The chain recombines TRBV6-5 with TRBJ2-3, with TRBD1 as a possible D gene (5 bases). The receptor comes from a woman in her forties with acute COVID-19. The sample taken for sequencing was PBMCs or T cells enriched from blood (not recorded which). The CDR3 DNA is TGTGCCAGCAGAGACAGTCACTATAGCACAGATACGCAGTATTTT. Encoded protein: CASRDSHYSTDTQYF.